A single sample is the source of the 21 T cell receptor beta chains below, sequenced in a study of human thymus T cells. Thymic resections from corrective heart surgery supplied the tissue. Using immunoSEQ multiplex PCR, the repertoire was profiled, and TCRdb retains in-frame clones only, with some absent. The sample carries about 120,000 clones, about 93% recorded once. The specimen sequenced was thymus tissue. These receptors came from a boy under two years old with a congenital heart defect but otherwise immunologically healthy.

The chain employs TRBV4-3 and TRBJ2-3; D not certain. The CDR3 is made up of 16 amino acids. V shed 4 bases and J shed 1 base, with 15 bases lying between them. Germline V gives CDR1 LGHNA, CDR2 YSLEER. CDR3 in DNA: TGCGCCAGCAGCCCCCATGGGGTCCGCCGCACAGATACGCAGTATTTT. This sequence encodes CASSPHGVRRTDTQYF.

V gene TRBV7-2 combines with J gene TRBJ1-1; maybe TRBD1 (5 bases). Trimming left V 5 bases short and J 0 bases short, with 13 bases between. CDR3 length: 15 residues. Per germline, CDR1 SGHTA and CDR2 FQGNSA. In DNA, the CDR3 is TGTGCCAGCAGCCCCCTAAAGGGGCTGAACACTGAAGCTTTCTTT. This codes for CASSPLKGLNTEAFF.

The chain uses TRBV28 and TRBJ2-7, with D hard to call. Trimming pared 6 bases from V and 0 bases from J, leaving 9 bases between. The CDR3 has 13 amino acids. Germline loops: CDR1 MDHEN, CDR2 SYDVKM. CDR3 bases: TGTGCCAGCAGGGGGATTAGCTCCTACGAGCAGTACTTC. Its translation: CASRGISSYEQYF.

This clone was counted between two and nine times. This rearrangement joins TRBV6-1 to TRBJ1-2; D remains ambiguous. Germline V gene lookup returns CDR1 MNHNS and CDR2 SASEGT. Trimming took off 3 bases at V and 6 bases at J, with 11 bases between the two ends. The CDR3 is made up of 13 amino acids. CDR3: CASSEGAGNGYTF. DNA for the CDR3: TGTGCCAGCAGTGAGGGTGCGGGGAATGGCTACACCTTC.

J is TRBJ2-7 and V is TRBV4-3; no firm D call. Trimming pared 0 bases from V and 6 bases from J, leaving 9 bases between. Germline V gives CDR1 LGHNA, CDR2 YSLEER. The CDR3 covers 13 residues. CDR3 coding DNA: TGCGCCAGCAGCCAAGATCTTTATTCCGAGCAGTACTTC. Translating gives CASSQDLYSEQYF.

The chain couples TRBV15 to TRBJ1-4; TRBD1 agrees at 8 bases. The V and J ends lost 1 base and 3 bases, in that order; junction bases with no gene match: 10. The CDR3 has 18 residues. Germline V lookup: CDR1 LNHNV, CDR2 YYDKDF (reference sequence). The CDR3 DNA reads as TGTGCCACCAGCAGAGTGCGGACAGGGTTTCAGGCTAATGAAAAACTGTTTTTT. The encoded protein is CATSRVRTGFQANEKLFF.

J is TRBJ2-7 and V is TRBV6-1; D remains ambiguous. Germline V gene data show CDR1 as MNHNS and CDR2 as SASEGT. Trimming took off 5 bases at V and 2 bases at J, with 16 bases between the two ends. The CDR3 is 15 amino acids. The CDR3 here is CASSTRNQSPYEQYF. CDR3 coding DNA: TGTGCCAGCAGTACCCGGAATCAGTCCCCCTACGAGCAGTACTTC.

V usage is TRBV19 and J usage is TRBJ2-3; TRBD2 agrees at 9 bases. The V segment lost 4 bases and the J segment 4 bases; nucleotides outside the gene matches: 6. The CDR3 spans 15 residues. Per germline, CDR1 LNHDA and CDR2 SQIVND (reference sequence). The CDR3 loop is CASSTGTSLPDTQYF. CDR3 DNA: TGTGCCAGTAGTACCGGGACTAGCCTCCCAGATACGCAGTATTTT.

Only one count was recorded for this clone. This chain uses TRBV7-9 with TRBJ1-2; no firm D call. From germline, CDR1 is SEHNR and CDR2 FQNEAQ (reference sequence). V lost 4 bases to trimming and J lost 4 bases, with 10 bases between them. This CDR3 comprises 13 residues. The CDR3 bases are TGTGCCAGCAGCTCGGTAACGCCCTATGGCTACACCTTC. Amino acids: CASSSVTPYGYTF.

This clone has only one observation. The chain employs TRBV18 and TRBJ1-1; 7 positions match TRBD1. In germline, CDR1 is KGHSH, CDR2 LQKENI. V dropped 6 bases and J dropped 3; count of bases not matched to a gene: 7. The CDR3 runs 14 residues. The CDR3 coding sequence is TGTGCCAGCTCCCCGGGACAGCGATACACTGAAGCTTTCTTT. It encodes CASSPGQRYTEAFF.

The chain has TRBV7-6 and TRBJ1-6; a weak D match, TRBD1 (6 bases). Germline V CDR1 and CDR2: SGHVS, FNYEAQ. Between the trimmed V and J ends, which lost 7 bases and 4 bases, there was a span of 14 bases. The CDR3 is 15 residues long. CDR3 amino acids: CASIQRGGYNSPLHF. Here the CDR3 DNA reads TGTGCCAGCATCCAAAGGGGGGGTTATAATTCACCCCTCCACTTT.

Written as DNA, the CDR3 is TGTGCCTGGAGTGAAGGCAGGGCGGATGGCTACACCTTC. This gives the protein CAWSEGRADGYTF. The chain couples TRBV30 to TRBJ1-2; D is perhaps TRBD1 (5 bases). In germline, CDR1 is GTSNPN, CDR2 SVGIG (reference sequence). The CDR3 runs 13 residues. The V end lost 1 base, the J end lost 6 bases, and 12 bases lay between the germline ends.

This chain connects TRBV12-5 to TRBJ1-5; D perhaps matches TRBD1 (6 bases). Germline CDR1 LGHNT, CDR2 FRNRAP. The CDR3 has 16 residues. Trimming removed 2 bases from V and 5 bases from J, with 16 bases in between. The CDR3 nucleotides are TGTGCTAGTGGTTTGAGTTATTCGGGGGCGGATCAGCCCCAGCATTTT. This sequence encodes CASGLSYSGADQPQHF.

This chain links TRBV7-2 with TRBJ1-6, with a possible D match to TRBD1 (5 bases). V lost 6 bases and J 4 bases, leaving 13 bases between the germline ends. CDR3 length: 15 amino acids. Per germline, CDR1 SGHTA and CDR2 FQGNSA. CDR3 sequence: CASSPGTAYNSPLHF. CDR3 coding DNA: TGTGCCAGCAGTCCGGGGACGGCATATAATTCACCCCTCCACTTT.

Here the CDR3 reads CASSLSQTGGTYGYTF. As DNA, the CDR3 is TGTGCCAGCAGTTTATCGCAGACAGGGGGGACCTATGGCTACACCTTC. The chain uses TRBV27 and TRBJ1-2; the match to TRBD1 covers 9 bases. The V gene's germline CDR1 is MNHEY and CDR2 SMNVEV (reference sequence). The CDR3 consists of 16 residues. The junction had 6 bases not matched to a gene; V was cut back by 0 bases and J by 4 bases.

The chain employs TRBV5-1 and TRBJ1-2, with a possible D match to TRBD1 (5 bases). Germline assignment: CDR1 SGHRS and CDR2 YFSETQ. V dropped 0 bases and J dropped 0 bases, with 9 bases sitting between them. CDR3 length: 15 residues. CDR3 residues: CASSLVGAPNYGYTF. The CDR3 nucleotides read TGCGCCAGCAGCTTGGTTGGGGCTCCTAACTATGGCTACACCTTC.

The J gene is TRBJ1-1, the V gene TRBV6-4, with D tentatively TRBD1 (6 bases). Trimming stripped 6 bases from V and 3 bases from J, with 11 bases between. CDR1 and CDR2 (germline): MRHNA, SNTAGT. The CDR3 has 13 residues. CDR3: CASRQGGDTEAFF. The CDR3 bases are TGTGCCAGCAGACAGGGCGGGGACACTGAAGCTTTCTTT.

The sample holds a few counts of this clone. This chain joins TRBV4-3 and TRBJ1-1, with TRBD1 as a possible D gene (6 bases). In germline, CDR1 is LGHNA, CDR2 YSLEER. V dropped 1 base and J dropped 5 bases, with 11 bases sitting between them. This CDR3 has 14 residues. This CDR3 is CASSQVGQGTEAFF. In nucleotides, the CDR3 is TGCGCCAGCAGCCAAGTTGGGCAGGGGACTGAAGCTTTCTTT.

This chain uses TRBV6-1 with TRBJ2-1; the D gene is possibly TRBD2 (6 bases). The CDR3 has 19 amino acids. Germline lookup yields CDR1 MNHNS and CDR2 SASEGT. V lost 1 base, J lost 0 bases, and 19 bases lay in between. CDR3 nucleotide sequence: TGTGCCAGCAGTGAAGATCGGGGACTCCGCGTGAGCTCCTACAATGAGCAGTTCTTC. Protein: CASSEDRGLRVSSYNEQFF.

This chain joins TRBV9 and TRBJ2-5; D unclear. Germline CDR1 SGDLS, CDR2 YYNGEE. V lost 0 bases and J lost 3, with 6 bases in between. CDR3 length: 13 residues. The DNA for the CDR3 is TGTGCCAGCAGCGTAGGTACAGAAGAGACCCAGTACTTC. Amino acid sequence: CASSVGTEETQYF.

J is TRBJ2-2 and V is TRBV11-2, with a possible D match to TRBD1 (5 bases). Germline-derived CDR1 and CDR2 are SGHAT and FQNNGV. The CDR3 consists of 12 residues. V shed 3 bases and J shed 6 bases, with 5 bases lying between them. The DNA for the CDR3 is TGTGCCAGCAGCTTCAGGGCCGGGGAGCTGTTTTTT. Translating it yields CASSFRAGELFF.